This T cell receptor (beta chain) was retrieved from a study of CD8 T cells in Susac syndrome. Study results and caveats: The authors acknowledged that their TCR sequencing and HLA analysis involved a relatively small number of individuals.

CDR1 is SQVTM, CDR2 ANQGSEA, per germline. CDR3 size: 14 residues. Trimming removed 5 bases from V and 3 bases from J; junction bases left unmatched: 6. Healthy donors constituted the controls, which were matched for age and sex. It was negative isolation that provided the CD8+ and CD4+ T cells, whereas TEMRA cells were enriched by FACS. In its sample, this clonotype was seen once. Its antigen is unidentified. After extraction with the RNeasy kit, roughly 0.45 to 1 ug of the RNA was reverse transcribed using random hexamers. With immunoSEQ multiplex PCR, TCR beta CDR3 was amplified across 54 Vbeta and 13 Jbeta. TCRdb passed the immunoSEQ multiplex PCR reads through MiXCR, listing each CDR3 protein once. The sample holds about 120,000 distinct CDR3 sequences, less than 95% seen once.

The sequence was collected from a human donor in good health. This chain joins TRBV29-1 and TRBJ2-1, with 8 bases lining up with TRBD2. Sequenced material: CD8+ T cells from PBMCs. The CDR3, as DNA: TGCAGCGTTACTACTAGCGGATACTACAATGAGCAGTTCTTC. It encodes CSVTTSGYYNEQFF.